The entry that follows covers one T cell receptor beta chain sequence. Antigen unknown. Next came a second PCR, run for about 7 to 11 cycles, which used a sample-barcoded 5' primer along with a J-beta primer mix. TCRdb used MiXCR to reprocess the 5' RACE reads, holding one entry per CDR3 protein. The table shows 920,000 or so distinct CDR3 sequences, with around 45% occurring only once. These data come from a study of blood T cells in healthy people across ages. Donors were healthy Caucasian individuals from Russia aged roughly 6 to 90. Every sample yielded at least 6 million isolated PBMCs. Study-wide results and caveats: Per million T cells, TCR beta diversity dropped about linearly as age rose.

From germline, CDR1 is MGHRA and CDR2 YSYEKL. This CDR3 has 13 residues. Trimming took off 0 bases at V and 6 bases at J, with 7 bases between the two ends. The V and J genes are TRBV4-1 and TRBJ2-3; no clear D gene. The sample comprised blood. This sequence originates from a woman aged 55-70 years in good health. In nucleotides, the CDR3 is TGCGCCAGCAGCCAAGAATACGGGGATACGCAGTATTTT. Amino acid sequence: CASSQEYGDTQYF.